A single sample gave rise to the 28 T cell receptor beta chains below, sequenced in a study of identical twins. TCRdb reprocessed the 5' RACE reads via MiXCR and lists one record per CDR3 protein. The sample holds 1.5 million to 2 million distinct CDR3 sequences, more than 30% seen once. Sequencing was carried out using cord blood. The receptors were sampled from a newborn girl in good health.

The genes are TRBV5-1 and TRBJ2-5; 11 bases match TRBD2. The CDR3 extends over 16 amino acids. Germline trimming cut 0 bases from V and 11 bases from J; bases unmatched to any gene: 12. CDR1 and CDR2 (germline): SGHRS, YFSETQ. The CDR3 sequence is CASSLVRLAGGNEQYF. The CDR3 coding sequence is TGCGCCAGCAGCTTGGTACGGCTAGCGGGAGGAAATGAGCAGTACTTC.

The rearrangement links TRBV15 to TRBJ2-5; D remains ambiguous. TRBJ2-7 matches the DNA end more closely, so the J call is doubtful. The CDR3 runs to 14 residues. The germline V gene has CDR1 LNHNV and CDR2 YYDKDF (reference sequence). As DNA, the CDR3 is TGTGCCACCAGCAGAGAAGTCAGTTCCTACGAGCAGTACTTC. It is translated as CATSREVSSYEQYF.

At least ten counts were recorded for this clonotype. The chain recombines TRBV7-9 with TRBJ2-7, with D unresolved. The CDR3 length is 13 residues. Germline CDR1 and CDR2: SEHNR and FQNEAQ (reference sequence). V shed 4 bases and J shed 2 bases, with 9 bases lying between them. This CDR3 is CASSSISPYEQYF. The DNA of the CDR3 is TGTGCCAGCAGCTCTATCTCCCCCTACGAGCAGTACTTC.

V usage is TRBV2 and J usage is TRBJ2-1; 9 positions agree with TRBD2. This CDR3 has 14 residues. From germline, CDR1 is SNHLY and CDR2 FYNNEI. V dropped 7 bases and J dropped 5; count of bases not matched to a gene: 6. The CDR3 protein is CASTGGLANNEQFF. CDR3 in DNA: TGTGCCAGCACAGGGGGACTAGCTAACAATGAGCAGTTCTTC.

In this sample, this clonotype turned up a few times. This chain connects TRBV5-1 to TRBJ2-2; D is unclear. CDR3 length: 14 amino acids. Germline assignment: CDR1 SGHRS and CDR2 YFSETQ. Trimming removed 1 base at V and 5 bases at J, with 9 bases between. In DNA form, the CDR3 reads TGCGCCAGCAGCTTGACGGCGGCTACCGGGGAGCTGTTTTTT. Amino acids: CASSLTAATGELFF. The variable domain in full, with the rest retrieved from reference TRBV5-1 and TRBJ2-2, is KAGVTQTPRYLIKTRGQQVTLSCSPISGHRSVSWYQQTPGQGLQFLFEYFSETQRNKGNFPGRFSGRQFSNSRSEMNVSTLELGDSALYLCASSLTAATGELFFGEGSRLTVL.

In this sample, this clonotype turned up a few times. The V gene is TRBV27, the J gene TRBJ1-1; D is possibly TRBD1 (6 bases). The V and J ends lost 1 base and 1 base respectively, with 10 bases between them. This CDR3 spans 15 amino acids. Germline CDR1 MNHEY, CDR2 SMNVEV (reference sequence). CDR3 nucleotide sequence: TGTGCCAGCAGTTTATGGGGGCACCGGAACACTGAAGCTTTCTTT. Translated, it gives CASSLWGHRNTEAFF.

This clonotype was recorded a few times. The chain carries TRBV20-1 and TRBJ2-1, with D hard to call. The V end was cut by 3 bases, the J end by 0 bases, with 12 bases between. This CDR3 spans 15 amino acids. Germline values: CDR1 DFQATT, CDR2 SNEGSKA (reference sequence). CDR3 in DNA: TGCAGTGCTAGTCTACAGCCACACTCCTACAATGAGCAGTTCTTC. As protein: CSASLQPHSYNEQFF.

This clonotype was recorded many times. This sequence joins TRBV12-3 or TRBV12-4 and TRBJ1-4; D is possibly TRBD1 (5 bases). The CDR3 is 14 residues long. The V end was cut by 5 bases, the J end by 5 bases, with 12 bases between. The CDR3 loop reads CASSTGPINEKLFF. CDR3 sequence (DNA): TGTGCCAGCAGTACGGGACCGATCAATGAAAAACTGTTTTTT.

This chain uses TRBV25-1 with TRBJ2-7, with D possibly TRBD1 on 5 matching bases. With 3 bases removed from V and 3 bases from J, the gap between germline ends came to 18 bases. This CDR3 is 16 amino acids long. Germline V gives CDR1 MGHDK, CDR2 SYGVNS. The CDR3 reads CASSEKGHTGFYEQYF. The DNA of the CDR3 is TGTGCCAGCAGTGAGAAGGGGCATACAGGTTTCTACGAGCAGTACTTC.

The rearrangement uses TRBV19 and TRBJ2-7; 7 bases are shared with TRBD1. Germline CDR1 and CDR2: LNHDA and SQIVND (reference sequence). V shed 1 base, J shed 6 bases, and the junction held 3 bases outside the gene matches. The CDR3 is made up of 13 amino acids. The CDR3 sequence is CASSIGRQGEQYF. In nucleotides, the CDR3 is TGTGCCAGTAGTATAGGGCGACAGGGCGAGCAGTACTTC.

This clonotype occurred a few times. The rearrangement joins TRBV19 to TRBJ2-1; D is unclear. The CDR3 sequence is 13 residues long. In germline, CDR1 is LNHDA, CDR2 SQIVND (reference sequence). Trimming removed 1 base from V and 13 bases from J, with 14 bases in between. In nucleotides, the CDR3 is TGTGCCAGTAGTATAGCCTCTTCGAGAGAACAGTTCTTC. Translated: CASSIASSREQFF.

This clonotype came up a few times. V is TRBV6-5 and J is TRBJ2-5; TRBD2 might be the D (5 bases). The CDR3 is 15 residues long. Germline V CDR1 and CDR2: MNHEY, SVGAGI. V was cut by 5 bases and J by 3 bases, with 16 bases left in between. For the CDR3, the DNA is TGTGCCAGCAGTCGCCGGGGAGCCTTAGAAGAGACCCAGTACTTC. It translates to CASSRRGALEETQYF.

The chain recombines TRBV6-2 or TRBV6-3 with TRBJ2-3, with a possible D match to TRBD2 (6 bases). Germline values: CDR1 MNHEY, CDR2 SVGEGT. V lost 8 bases to trimming and J lost 7 bases, with 7 bases between them. The CDR3 runs to 10 residues. In nucleotides, the CDR3 is TGTGCCAGCGGGACTTATACGCAGTATTTT. This sequence encodes CASGTYTQYF.

This clonotype was recorded once. A read error may produce the germline difference seen at one junction end. The chain recombines TRBV2 with TRBJ1-2; weak D call: TRBD1 (5 bases). CDR3 length equals 12 residues. Germline CDR1 reads SNHLY; CDR2 reads FYNNEI. The CDR3 DNA reads TGTGCCGGCAGGGTTCAGGACTATGGCTACACCTTC. Translating it yields CAGRVQDYGYTF.

This CDR3 reads CASSRADTEAFF. Written as DNA, the CDR3 is TGCGCCAGCAGCAGGGCGGACACTGAAGCTTTCTTT. The chain joins TRBV4-1 to TRBJ1-1, with D uncertain. With 5 bases removed from V and 3 bases from J, the gap between germline ends came to 7 bases. The germline gives CDR1 MGHRA, CDR2 YSYEKL. This CDR3 is 12 amino acids long.

The V and J genes are TRBV3-1 and TRBJ2-7; D not certain. This CDR3 spans 12 amino acids. The germline V and J ends were trimmed by 4 bases and 9 bases, with 13 bases remaining between them. Germline V CDR1 and CDR2: LGHDT, YNNKEL (reference sequence). DNA for the CDR3: TGTGCCAGCAGCCTTGCCCGGCATGTGCAGTACTTC. Amino acids: CASSLARHVQYF.

The CDR3 region has the DNA TGTGCCAGCAGCTTAGAACCCGGGACTAGCGGGAGCAATGAGCAGTTCTTC. Protein sequence: CASSLEPGTSGSNEQFF. V gene TRBV7-2 combines with J gene TRBJ2-1, with 14 bases that match TRBD2. This CDR3 comprises 17 residues. The germline V gene has CDR1 SGHTA and CDR2 FQGNSA. The V and J ends lost 1 base and 6 bases, in that order; junction bases with no gene match: 5. The entire variable domain, with the rest obtained from reference TRBV7-2 and TRBJ2-1, is as follows: GAGVSQSPSNKVTEKGKDVELRCDPISGHTALYWYRQSLGQGLEFLIYFQGNSAPDKSGLPSDRFSAERTGGSVSTLTIQRTQQEDSAVYLCASSLEPGTSGSNEQFFGPGTRLTVL.

Only a few counts were recorded for this clonotype. J is TRBJ2-1 and V is TRBV6-5, with D maybe TRBD2 (6 bases). Germline CDR1 MNHEY, CDR2 SVGAGI. The ends were cut back, 8 bases at V and 5 bases at J, with 19 bases in the middle. This CDR3 has 15 residues. The CDR3 sequence: CASRWGGKVDNEQFF. The CDR3 DNA reads TGTGCCAGCCGGTGGGGCGGGAAAGTCGACAATGAGCAGTTCTTC.

The sample holds a few counts of this clonotype. The chain employs TRBV6-6 and TRBJ1-6; D is unclear. V gave up 2 bases and J gave up 0 bases, with 11 bases separating them. The CDR3 contains 17 residues. CDR1 and CDR2 from the germline V gene are MNHNY and SVGAGI (reference sequence). The CDR3 nucleotides are TGTGCCAGCAGTTACGGCCGGACGAGCTCCTATAATTCACCCCTCCACTTT. It is translated as CASSYGRTSSYNSPLHF.

This clonotype was detected a few times. The rearrangement uses TRBV12-3 or TRBV12-4 and TRBJ1-2; D perhaps matches TRBD1 (5 bases). Between the trimmed V and J ends, which lost 5 bases and 5 bases, there was a span of 15 bases. The CDR3 consists of 14 residues. CDR3 coding DNA: TGTGCCAGCAGTGCTAAGGGGAAGCGATATGGCTACACCTTC. Translated: CASSAKGKRYGYTF.

This rearrangement joins TRBV9 to TRBJ1-3, with D possibly being TRBD1 (6 bases). Germline V gives CDR1 SGDLS, CDR2 YYNGEE. This CDR3 has 17 amino acids. V lost 4 bases and J lost 0, with 17 bases in between. The CDR3 coding sequence is TGTGCCAGCAGCCATCGGGGGGGCGGCTACTCTGGAAACACCATATATTTT. Translating gives CASSHRGGGYSGNTIYF.

This clonotype was seen more than once but under ten times. The chain joins TRBV20-1 to TRBJ2-7, with D unresolved. Looked up from germline, CDR1 is DFQATT and CDR2 is SNEGSKA (reference sequence). V was trimmed by 0 bases and J by 3 bases, leaving 12 bases between them. CDR3 length equals 14 residues. Here the CDR3 DNA reads TGCAGTGCTAGAGACCTCAGGTCTAACTACGAGCAGTACTTC. Its protein is CSARDLRSNYEQYF.

The rearrangement links TRBV13 to TRBJ2-7; 10 bases are a match to TRBD2. V lost 5 bases, J lost 7 bases, and 14 bases stayed unmatched. Germline CDR1 PRHDT, CDR2 FYEKMQ (reference sequence). The length of the CDR3 is 16 residues. The DNA of the CDR3 is TGTGCCAGCAGCCGGGCAGCGGGAGGGTCCTACAATGAGCAGTACTTC. It specifies CASSRAAGGSYNEQYF.

About this clonotype: A read error may account for a junction end that differs from germline. The gene calls are TRBV28 and TRBJ2-1; 12 positions agree with TRBD2. The CDR3 sequence is 19 residues long. The germline V gene has CDR1 MDHEN and CDR2 SYDVKM. The CDR3 DNA sequence: TGTGCCAGCCGCCCCCCTAGCGGGAGGGCCAACAGCTCCTACGATGAGCAGTTCTTC. Its protein is CASRPPSGRANSSYDEQFF. Complete variable domain (other parts from reference TRBV28 and TRBJ2-1): DVKVTQSSRYLVKRTGEKVFLECVQDMDHENMFWYRQDPGLGLRLIYFSYDVKMKEKGDIPEGYSVSREKKERFSLILESASTNQTSMYLCASRPPSGRANSSYDEQFFGPGTRLTVL.

The rearrangement joins TRBV20-1 to TRBJ1-1; unclear D gene. In germline, CDR1 is DFQATT, CDR2 SNEGSKA (reference sequence). The ends were cut back, 0 bases at V and 3 bases at J, with 14 bases in the middle. CDR3 length equals 15 residues. DNA for the CDR3: TGCAGTGCTAGAGATAAAGCCCGCTGGGACACTGAAGCTTTCTTT. Protein sequence: CSARDKARWDTEAFF.

The V and J genes are TRBV6-1 and TRBJ1-1; D unclear. The V gene lost 2 bases and the J gene lost 2 bases, with 6 bases spanning the gap. Germline CDR1 is MNHNS and CDR2 is SASEGT. The CDR3 is 13 residues long. For the CDR3, the DNA is TGTGCCAGCAGTGAAATACGAAACACTGAAGCTTTCTTT. It encodes CASSEIRNTEAFF.

The chain is built from TRBV4-1 and TRBJ2-5; 10 bases agree with TRBD2. V lost 5 bases, J lost 2 bases, and 5 bases stayed unmatched. The CDR3 covers 15 residues. Germline CDR1 and CDR2: MGHRA and YSYEKL. DNA for the CDR3: TGCGCCAGCAGCGGCATAGCGGGGGGACAAGAGACCCAGTACTTC. It specifies CASSGIAGGQETQYF.

V usage is TRBV28 and J usage is TRBJ2-3, with D hard to call. CDR1 is MDHEN and CDR2 is SYDVKM in the germline V gene. V was pared by 5 bases and J by 4 bases, with 10 bases between. The CDR3 contains 13 residues. The CDR3 spells CASSVSRADTQYF. The CDR3 DNA reads TGTGCCAGCAGTGTTTCTAGGGCAGATACGCAGTATTTT.